This TCR beta chain originates from a study of blood T cells in healthy people across ages. For the study at large: Using template switching, researchers captured about one barcoded beta molecule for each two T cells.

This clonotype occurred a few times. In germline, CDR1 is ENHRY, CDR2 SYGVKD. With 0 bases removed from V and 6 bases from J, the gap between germline ends came to 11 bases. This CDR3 has 14 residues. A J-beta primer mix and a sample-barcoded 5' primer were used in a second PCR of about 7 to 12 cycles. MiXCR, run by TCRdb on the 5' RACE reads, gives a single entry per CDR3 protein. The profile covers 800,000 to 900,000 distinct CDR3 sequences, with roughly 60% appearing a single time and roughly 25% taken by the ten largest. The sequencing input was blood. The chain uses TRBV10-3 and TRBJ1-2; D gene ambiguous. This clonotype was sampled from a man aged 25 to 40 in good health. The CDR3: CAISESPESDGYTF. The CDR3 nucleotides read TGTGCCATCAGTGAGTCGCCAGAGTCGGATGGCTACACCTTC.